This passage covers 21 T cell receptor beta chains from one sample sequenced in a study of OX40 agonist ivuxolimab in advanced cancers. Only in-frame clones appear in the TCRdb table, and some are missing; sequencing was by immunoSEQ multiplex PCR. The sample lists fewer than 60,000 clones; approximately 81% were seen once. The sequenced sample was CD4+ or CD8+ T cells sorted from blood, obtained in a trial of the OX40 agonist ivuxolimab. All receptors derive from an adult with an advanced solid tumor such as melanoma, head and neck, liver or kidney cancer.

The chain combines TRBV7-9 with TRBJ2-3; tentatively, D is TRBD1 (5 bases). V lost 0 bases to trimming and J lost 5 bases, with 18 bases between them. Germline CDR1 reads SEHNR; CDR2 reads FQNEAQ (reference sequence). The CDR3 spans 17 residues. The CDR3 nucleotides are TGTGCCAGCAGCTTAGCTGGGGCACTACGGATTGAAGATACGCAGTATTTT. It translates to CASSLAGALRIEDTQYF.

At least ten counts were recorded for this clone. V is TRBV10-2 and J is TRBJ2-2; D not resolved. Trimming took off 6 bases at V and 7 bases at J, with 9 bases between the two ends. CDR3 length equals 12 residues. Germline lookup yields CDR1 WSHSY and CDR2 SAAADI. CDR3 region: CASRWQNGELFF. The CDR3 DNA sequence: TGCGCCAGCAGGTGGCAGAACGGGGAGCTGTTTTTT.

This clone is a singleton in its sample. The genes are TRBV7-9 and TRBJ1-2; 7 bases fit TRBD1. This CDR3 comprises 15 residues. Trimming took 3 bases from V and 2 from J; bases not matched to a gene: 6. Germline CDR1 reads SEHNR; CDR2 reads FQNEAQ (reference sequence). The CDR3 is CASSLLTGSNYGYTF. CDR3 nucleotides: TGTGCCAGCAGCTTGTTGACAGGGTCCAACTATGGCTACACCTTC.

The rearrangement links TRBV4-2 to TRBJ1-5, with 8 bases that match TRBD1. The CDR3 loop spans 16 amino acids. Germline V lookup: CDR1 LGHNA, CDR2 YNFKEQ. V shed 5 bases and J 3 bases; nucleotides not matched to a gene: 9. The CDR3 protein is CASSYFVTGVNQPQHF. The CDR3 coding sequence is TGTGCCAGCAGCTACTTTGTGACAGGGGTCAATCAGCCCCAGCATTTT.

Only one count was recorded for this clone. The rearrangement uses TRBV5-5 and TRBJ1-5; D gene uncertain. CDR1 is SGHKS, CDR2 YYEKEE, per germline (reference sequence). The CDR3 extends over 15 amino acids. V dropped 2 bases and J dropped 4 bases, with 13 bases sitting between them. This chain's CDR3 is CASSFWGDKNQPQHF. CDR3 nucleotide sequence: TGTGCCAGCAGCTTTTGGGGAGATAAGAATCAGCCCCAGCATTTT.

The rearrangement links TRBV4-2 to TRBJ2-1; D unclear. This CDR3 is 16 amino acids long. V was pared by 3 bases and J by 1 base, with 13 bases between. The germline V gene has CDR1 LGHNA and CDR2 YNFKEQ. The CDR3 region is CASSHPSPDSYNEQFF. The CDR3 nucleotides are TGTGCCAGCAGCCATCCCAGCCCCGATTCCTACAATGAGCAGTTCTTC.

The V call is TRBV4-1, the J call TRBJ2-2; 7 bases fit TRBD2. CDR1 and CDR2 from the germline V gene are MGHRA and YSYEKL. V lost 0 bases and J lost 3; bases outside the gene matches: 4. The CDR3 length is 16 residues. The CDR3 DNA reads as TGCGCCAGCAGCCAAGACGGACTAGTCTACACCGGGGAGCTGTTTTTT. Its translation: CASSQDGLVYTGELFF.

This clone was counted a single time. The rearrangement links TRBV4-1 to TRBJ1-1, with D possibly TRBD1 on 5 matching bases. Germline CDR1 and CDR2: MGHRA and YSYEKL. V lost 1 base to trimming and J lost 4 bases, with 19 bases between them. This CDR3 spans 17 amino acids. Here the CDR3 reads CASSQVVVTGGGTEAFF. The DNA of the CDR3 is TGCGCCAGCAGCCAAGTCGTTGTTACCGGGGGTGGCACTGAAGCTTTCTTT.

This clone was detected a few times. The J gene is TRBJ1-6, the V gene TRBV4-1; D is perhaps TRBD1 (6 bases). CDR1 is MGHRA and CDR2 is YSYEKL in the germline V gene. V lost 6 bases to trimming and J lost 9 bases, with 15 bases between them. CDR3 length: 14 residues. CDR3 sequence: CASSLTGLGSPLHF. For the CDR3, the DNA is TGCGCCAGCAGTTTAACAGGGTTAGGTTCACCCCTCCACTTT.

This chain joins TRBV7-3 and TRBJ2-1; the D gene could be TRBD1 or TRBD2 (5 bases each). The CDR3 extends over 16 amino acids. From germline, CDR1 is SGHTA and CDR2 FQGTGA. Trimming stripped 3 bases from V and 0 bases from J, with 12 bases between. The CDR3 loop reads CASSFDGGNSYNEQFF. The CDR3 DNA reads TGTGCCAGCAGCTTTGATGGGGGAAACTCCTACAATGAGCAGTTCTTC.

The genes are TRBV27 and TRBJ2-7; TRBD1 is a possible D gene (6 bases). Germline V gene sequence: CDR1 MNHEY, CDR2 SMNVEV (reference sequence). V was clipped by 2 bases and J by 4 bases, with 18 bases between them. The CDR3 consists of 16 residues. The CDR3 here is CASSLAVSTGIYEQYF. The CDR3 DNA reads TGTGCCAGCAGTTTAGCCGTTTCGACAGGAATTTACGAGCAGTACTTC.

This chain connects TRBV30 to TRBJ2-3, with D tentatively TRBD2 (5 bases). In germline, CDR1 is GTSNPN, CDR2 SVGIG (reference sequence). Between the trimmed V and J ends, which lost 0 bases and 6 bases, there was a span of 16 bases. CDR3 length: 15 residues. The CDR3 loop is CAWSVRVAGEDTQYF. The CDR3 DNA sequence: TGTGCCTGGAGTGTCCGTGTCGCCGGGGAGGATACGCAGTATTTT.

The chain uses TRBV28 and TRBJ1-5; a possible D gene is TRBD1 (5 bases). This CDR3 has 16 amino acids. Trimming took 5 bases from V and 5 from J, leaving 19 bases between them. The germline V gene has CDR1 MDHEN and CDR2 SYDVKM. CDR3 DNA sequence: TGTGCCAGCAGTCCCCTCAATCACGGGACGGATCAGCCCCAGCATTTT. It specifies CASSPLNHGTDQPQHF.

The V gene is TRBV7-9, the J gene TRBJ1-4; D may be TRBD1 (6 bases). This CDR3 has 14 residues. Germline assignment: CDR1 SEHNR and CDR2 FQNEAQ (reference sequence). V was trimmed by 3 bases and J by 8 bases, leaving 13 bases between them. CDR3 protein: CASSFPGHVEKLFF. For the CDR3, the DNA is TGTGCCAGCAGCTTCCCGGGACATGTGGAAAAACTGTTTTTT.

This sequence joins TRBV5-1 and TRBJ2-1; TRBD1 or TRBD2 may be the D gene (5 bases each). The CDR3 sequence is 17 residues long. Per the germline V gene, CDR1 is SGHRS and CDR2 is YFSETQ. Trimming left V 3 bases short and J 4 bases short, with 20 bases between. CDR3 in DNA: TGCGCCAGCAGCTCGGGGTGGGGGAGCCCGCAGTACAATGAGCAGTTCTTC. It yields the protein CASSSGWGSPQYNEQFF.

V is TRBV9 and J is TRBJ1-1, with D perhaps matching TRBD1 (5 bases). V dropped 4 bases and J dropped 1 base, with 14 bases sitting between them. There are 15 residues in the CDR3. The germline V gene has CDR1 SGDLS and CDR2 YYNGEE. CDR3 coding DNA: TGTGCCAGCAGCTCAGAAGTGGGGGAGAACACTGAAGCTTTCTTT. Amino acids: CASSSEVGENTEAFF.

The chain employs TRBV25-1 and TRBJ1-1; 10 nucleotides agree with TRBD1. Germline loops: CDR1 MGHDK, CDR2 SYGVNS. The CDR3 contains 15 residues. V shed 8 bases and J 3 bases; nucleotides not matched to a gene: 9. DNA for the CDR3: TGTGCCAGCCCCGGACAGGGGGATTCGCACACTGAAGCTTTCTTT. The encoded protein is CASPGQGDSHTEAFF.

This clone was observed a few times. CDR3 amino acids: CATSREWNTEAFF. The CDR3, as DNA: TGTGCCACCAGCAGAGAATGGAACACTGAAGCTTTCTTT. This chain connects TRBV15 to TRBJ1-1; D ambiguous. V was cut by 0 bases and J by 1 base, with 3 bases left in between. Germline lookup yields CDR1 LNHNV and CDR2 YYDKDF (reference sequence). There are 13 residues in the CDR3. Looking up the rest from reference TRBV15 and TRBJ1-1 gives the full variable domain: DAMVIQNPRYQVTQFGKPVTLSCSQTLNHNVMYWYQQKSSQAPKLLFHYYDKDFNNEADTPDNFQSRRPNTSFCFLDIRSPGLGDTAMYLCATSREWNTEAFFGQGTRLTVV.

This chain connects TRBV28 to TRBJ1-6, with D possibly matching TRBD1 (5 bases). V was pared by 5 bases and J by 7 bases, with 15 bases between. Germline-derived CDR1 and CDR2 are MDHEN and SYDVKM. The CDR3 is made up of 15 amino acids. The CDR3, as DNA: TGTGCCAGCAGTACCCGGGACTGGAGAAATTCACCCCTCCACTTT. Translation: CASSTRDWRNSPLHF.

The rearrangement links TRBV11-2 to TRBJ1-2; unclear D gene. Trimming stripped 0 bases from V and 5 bases from J, with 13 bases between. This CDR3 has 15 residues. The germline V gene encodes CDR1 SGHAT and CDR2 FQNNGV. The CDR3 here is CASSLEGFATYGYTF. The CDR3 region has the DNA TGTGCCAGCAGCTTAGAGGGGTTCGCCACTTATGGCTACACCTTC. The full variable domain, its missing parts supplied by reference TRBV11-2 and TRBJ1-2, is EAGVAQSPRYKIIEKRQSVAFWCNPISGHATLYWYQQILGQGPKLLIQFQNNGVVDDSQLPKDRFSAERLKGVDSTLKIQPAKLEDSAVYLCASSLEGFATYGYTFGSGTRLTVV.

The V and J genes are TRBV9 and TRBJ2-5; tentatively, D is TRBD2 (5 bases). Germline CDR1 is SGDLS and CDR2 is YYNGEE. There are 13 residues in the CDR3. V was shortened by 4 bases and J by 5 bases, with 12 bases between the two germline ends. The CDR3 DNA sequence: TGTGCCAGCAGCCCCCCCGGGGAGGAGACCCAGTACTTC. Amino acid sequence: CASSPPGEETQYF.